This TCR beta chain derives from a study of T cell repertoires in cytomegalovirus infection. Study at large: CMV infection plus the matching HLA type was flagged by public TCR beta signatures. Study-level results: HLA-C-restricted CMV-specific TCR beta clonotypes prevailed in the ex vivo response. There were carriers of CMV plus the relevant HLA, and cumulative public TCR beta family frequency identified them.

TCRdb re-called the reads with MiXCR, one entry per CDR3 protein. The profile shows nearly 650,000 distinct CDR3 sequences, approximately 24% of them singletons. Germline V lookup: CDR1 MNHEY, CDR2 SVGAGI. V was shortened by 7 bases and J by 3 bases, with 15 bases between the two germline ends. This CDR3 spans 15 amino acids. Points on this clonotype: Its antigen is not identified.

This chain joins TRBV6-5 and TRBJ2-2; weak D call: TRBD1 (6 bases). This sequence was found in a human donor in good health (CMV status not recorded). Some clones in this sample may be carry-over from other donors' samples. Sequenced sample: CD8+ T cells from PBMCs. CDR3 DNA sequence: TGTGCCAGCAAGGGCGGAGAGGGGGACACCGGGGAGCTGTTTTTT. Its protein is CASKGGEGDTGELFF.